The 20 T cell receptor beta chains in this list originate from one sample, sequenced in a study of CD8+ T cells in alopecia areata. cDNA prepared by RNA extraction and subsequent reverse transcription served as the template for sequencing. Produced via immunoSEQ multiplex PCR; TCRdb's table is partial and in-frame only. The sample includes about 210,000 clones, 64% of them seen just once. The treatment was: oral pan-JAK inhibitor, 5-10 mg twice daily. The sequenced sample was CD4+ T cells sorted from blood, obtained at week 4, from a patient treated with tofacitinib. The receptors here all came from a human donor with alopecia areata.

This clone was recorded once. The chain combines TRBV30 with TRBJ2-7, with a possible D match to TRBD2 (5 bases). CDR3 length: 16 residues. V lost 1 base and J 0 bases, leaving 16 bases between the germline ends. Germline V gene sequence: CDR1 GTSNPN, CDR2 SVGIG (reference sequence). CDR3 protein: CAWSGVSGLISYEQYF. The CDR3 coding sequence is TGTGCCTGGAGTGGCGTGAGCGGCCTAATCTCCTACGAGCAGTACTTC.

This chain joins TRBV10-3 and TRBJ2-5; 8 positions match TRBD1. Per germline, CDR1 ENHRY and CDR2 SYGVKD. The CDR3 totals 13 residues. V trimming: 8 bases; J trimming: 3 bases; junction bases outside the gene matches: 5. CDR3 sequence reads: CAIRDRSKETQYF. In nucleotides, the CDR3 is TGTGCCATCCGGGACAGGTCAAAAGAGACCCAGTACTTC.

This clone was seen more than once but under ten times. The CDR3 DNA follows: TGTGCCAGCAGCCAACGAAGCGGGGCCATTGGTACGCAGTATTTT. Residues: CASSQRSGAIGTQYF. J is TRBJ2-3 and V is TRBV14; 7 nucleotides align to TRBD2. V was pared by 2 bases and J by 8 bases, with 10 bases of the junction left unmatched. The germline V gene has CDR1 SGHDN and CDR2 FVKESK. The CDR3 has 15 amino acids.

The chain recombines TRBV7-2 with TRBJ2-7, with D maybe TRBD1 (6 bases). Germline-derived CDR1 and CDR2 are SGHTA and FQGNSA. V lost 6 bases to trimming and J lost 1 base, with 13 bases between them. This CDR3 spans 14 amino acids. In nucleotides, the CDR3 is TGTGCCAGCAGTTCGAACAGGGCTTCCTACGAGCAGTACTTC. Its translation is CASSSNRASYEQYF. The full variable domain, rest sourced from reference TRBV7-2 and TRBJ2-7, is GAGVSQSPSNKVTEKGKDVELRCDPISGHTALYWYRQSLGQGLEFLIYFQGNSAPDKSGLPSDRFSAERTGGSVSTLTIQRTQQEDSAVYLCASSSNRASYEQYFGPGTRLTVT.

Only one count was recorded for this clone. The gene calls are TRBV29-1 and TRBJ2-7; D unclear. The CDR3 extends over 12 amino acids. CDR1 and CDR2 from the germline V gene are SQVTM and ANQGSEA. Trimming cost V 4 bases and J 3 bases, with 10 bases left between them. CDR3 region: CSVVTANYEQYF. Written as DNA, the CDR3 is TGCAGCGTTGTTACAGCAAACTACGAGCAGTACTTC.

The chain recombines TRBV10-3 with TRBJ1-4; maybe TRBD1 (5 bases). Germline V gives CDR1 ENHRY, CDR2 SYGVKD. This CDR3 has 15 amino acids. Trimming shortened V by 3 bases and J by 7 bases, and 15 bases separated the two germline ends. CDR3 DNA sequence: TGTGCCATCAGTGATGAAAGGGGCGTTCTTGAAAAACTGTTTTTT. As protein: CAISDERGVLEKLFF.

This clone showed up just a few times. The chain has TRBV29-1 and TRBJ2-3, with a weak D call TRBD2 (6 bases). Germline V gene data show CDR1 as SQVTM and CDR2 as ANQGSEA. The CDR3 runs to 15 residues. The V gene lost 1 base and the J gene lost 4 bases, with 15 bases spanning the gap. The CDR3 loop is CSVEGGLLGPDTQYF. For the CDR3, the DNA is TGCAGCGTTGAAGGGGGACTCCTGGGCCCAGATACGCAGTATTTT.

The chain uses TRBV29-1 and TRBJ1-5; D call uncertain. This CDR3 contains 13 residues. Germline CDR1 and CDR2: SQVTM and ANQGSEA. V gave up 7 bases and J gave up 1 base, with 11 bases separating them. The CDR3 DNA reads TGCAGCGCCAGTGCGGGGAGCAATCAGCCCCAGCATTTT. Its translation is CSASAGSNQPQHF. The entire variable domain, with the rest obtained from reference TRBV29-1 and TRBJ1-5, is as follows: SAVISQKPSRDICQRGTSLTIQCQVDSQVTMMFWYRQQPGQSLTLIATANQGSEATYESGFVIDKFPISRPNLTFSTLTVSNMSPEDSSIYLCSASAGSNQPQHFGDGTRLSIL.

The chain joins TRBV29-1 to TRBJ1-5; D remains ambiguous. CDR1 is SQVTM, CDR2 ANQGSEA, per germline. The V end lost 3 bases, the J end lost 4 bases, and 10 bases lay between the germline ends. The CDR3 has 13 amino acids. The CDR3 nucleotides read TGCAGCGTTGAGGTAGGACTTAATCAGCCCCAGCATTTT. It specifies CSVEVGLNQPQHF.

The V call is TRBV29-1, the J call TRBJ2-1; D perhaps matches TRBD2 (6 bases). The length of the CDR3 is 13 residues. The V end was cut by 7 bases, the J end by 8 bases, with 18 bases between. Per germline, CDR1 SQVTM and CDR2 ANQGSEA. The CDR3 DNA is TGCAGCGCGCGGCGGGGTAACAACGATGAGCAGTTCTTC. The encoded protein is CSARRGNNDEQFF.

The CDR3 coding sequence is TGCAGCGTTGAGCCTTGCCAACCGGGACAGGGTTTCGCCGGGGAGCTGTTTTTT. Translated, it gives CSVEPCQPGQGFAGELFF. The chain has TRBV29-1 and TRBJ2-2; 9 bases align to TRBD1. The trim removed 3 bases at V and 6 bases at J, leaving 17 bases unmatched. Germline CDR1 reads SQVTM; CDR2 reads ANQGSEA. The CDR3 contains 18 residues.

The V gene is TRBV28, the J gene TRBJ2-5; D may be TRBD2 (5 bases). Trimming shortened V by 4 bases and J by 5 bases, and 14 bases separated the two germline ends. The CDR3 totals 14 residues. In germline, CDR1 is MDHEN, CDR2 SYDVKM. In DNA form, the CDR3 reads TGTGCCAGCAGTTCCGGACCTAGCTCGGAGACCCAGTACTTC. Its protein product is CASSSGPSSETQYF.

In nucleotides, the CDR3 is TGCGCCAGCAGCGCGGGCCTGAGGCAGGATTACTACAATGAGCAGTTCTTC. Translating gives CASSAGLRQDYYNEQFF. The chain recombines TRBV5-1 with TRBJ2-1; D might be TRBD2 (5 bases). The CDR3 is made up of 17 amino acids. Germline CDR1 reads SGHRS; CDR2 reads YFSETQ. V dropped 4 bases and J dropped 3 bases, with 20 bases sitting between them.

The chain links TRBV7-2 to TRBJ2-5, with D tentatively TRBD1 or TRBD2 (5 bases each). This CDR3 has 13 residues. V was pared by 5 bases and J by 4 bases, with 11 bases between. Germline assignment: CDR1 SGHTA and CDR2 FQGNSA. CDR3 sequence reads: CASSPGTLETQYF. CDR3 bases: TGTGCCAGCAGCCCTGGGACCCTAGAGACCCAGTACTTC. The entire variable domain, with the rest obtained from reference TRBV7-2 and TRBJ2-5, is as follows: GAGVSQSPSNKVTEKGKDVELRCDPISGHTALYWYRQSLGQGLEFLIYFQGNSAPDKSGLPSDRFSAERTGGSVSTLTIQRTQQEDSAVYLCASSPGTLETQYFGPGTRLLVL.

This chain connects TRBV15 to TRBJ2-2; D not resolved. This CDR3 comprises 16 residues. Trimming pared 0 bases from V and 5 bases from J, leaving 13 bases between. In germline, CDR1 is LNHNV, CDR2 YYDKDF (reference sequence). The CDR3 sequence: CATSRDESEATGELFF. Written as DNA, the CDR3 is TGTGCCACCAGCAGAGATGAATCCGAGGCGACCGGGGAGCTGTTTTTT.

In this sample, this clone turned up a few times. This rearrangement joins TRBV29-1 to TRBJ2-3; D is unclear. The CDR3 spans 12 residues. V was trimmed by 4 bases and J by 4 bases, leaving 9 bases between them. Germline CDR1 reads SQVTM; CDR2 reads ANQGSEA. The chain's CDR3 is CSVAGPSDTQYF. In DNA, the CDR3 is TGCAGCGTTGCCGGACCGTCAGATACGCAGTATTTT.

A few counts support this clone. The chain employs TRBV29-1 and TRBJ1-1, with 9 positions matching TRBD1. The CDR3 is 13 residues long. CDR1 and CDR2 (germline): SQVTM, ANQGSEA. J was trimmed by 4 bases and V by 4 bases; bases with no gene match: 4. The DNA for the CDR3 is TGCAGCGTTGGTCTGGACAGGGGCACTGAAGCTTTCTTT. As protein: CSVGLDRGTEAFF. The full variable domain, with the rest looked up from reference TRBV29-1 and TRBJ1-1, is SAVISQKPSRDICQRGTSLTIQCQVDSQVTMMFWYRQQPGQSLTLIATANQGSEATYESGFVIDKFPISRPNLTFSTLTVSNMSPEDSSIYLCSVGLDRGTEAFFGQGTRLTVV.

The sample holds a few counts of this clone. The chain joins TRBV4-3 to TRBJ2-5; 8 bases fit TRBD2. The germline V gene has CDR1 LGHNA and CDR2 YSLEER. The V gene end was trimmed by 0 bases and the J gene end by 5 bases; junction bases not matched to a gene: 5. The CDR3 runs to 15 residues. CDR3 coding DNA: TGCGCCAGCAGCCAAGATGGTACTAGCGGCGAGACCCAGTACTTC. Translated, it gives CASSQDGTSGETQYF.

The CDR3 DNA reads as TGCAGCGTTGGCTGGGGTGGTGAGCAGTACTTC. Translating it yields CSVGWGGEQYF. The chain has TRBV29-1 and TRBJ2-7; D gene uncertain. Trimming left V 4 bases short and J 7 bases short, with 11 bases between. Germline V gene sequence: CDR1 SQVTM, CDR2 ANQGSEA. The CDR3 is 11 amino acids.

This clone was observed a handful of times. CDR3 protein: CSVGLPPESDTQYF. CDR3 nucleotide sequence: TGCAGCGTTGGTCTGCCTCCTGAGTCGGATACGCAGTATTTT. The rearrangement uses TRBV29-1 and TRBJ2-3, with D hard to call. Between the trimmed V and J ends, which lost 4 bases and 6 bases, there was a span of 17 bases. CDR3 size: 14 residues. Germline V gene sequence: CDR1 SQVTM, CDR2 ANQGSEA.